This T cell receptor beta chain was captured in a study of CD8+CD57+ T cells in acquired aplastic anemia. In the study overall: Each DNA sample taken from sorted CD4+ and CD8+ cells came to 3.2 ug on average. Notes on the study in general: The number of CD8+ CDR3 sequences shared by patients and controls was around 30.

The template used for profiling TCR beta VDJ and CDR3 was genomic DNA. In TCRdb, the reads were re-called with MiXCR into one record per CDR3 protein. Of 450,000 to 550,000 distinct CDR3 sequences in the sample, over 25% were seen once. Notes on this clonotype: Antigen specificity is unknown.

The ends were cut back, 10 bases at V and 4 bases at J, with 13 bases in the middle. Per germline, CDR1 ENHRY and CDR2 SYGVKD. This CDR3 is 13 amino acids long. Sequencing involved patients with CD8+CD57+ cell expansion previously shown by flow cytometry. Receipt of therapy had not occurred in any patient by the time of blood sampling. The sequence came from a human donor with aplastic anemia. Sequenced: sorted CD4+, CD8+, or CD8+CD57+ T cells (not recorded which) from PBMCs. The chain uses TRBV10-3 and TRBJ2-2; TRBD1 might be the D (5 bases). The CDR3 is CASRATITGELFF. Here the CDR3 DNA reads TGTGCCAGCAGGGCTACCATCACCGGGGAGCTGTTTTTT.